This record covers a single TCR beta chain. Enrollees, about 18 to 95 years old, lived in about two dozen US areas. In the authors' workflow: Researchers report that nucleated cell counts were estimated from reference gene primer amplification. TCRdb's copy holds only in-frame clones and misses some; the assay was immunoSEQ multiplex PCR. The V and J calls and clone size were taken over from that table, and D and trimming were inferred from the DNA. The sample holds 250,000 to 300,000 clones; approximately 90% are singletons and the top ten take roughly 10%. The sample comes from a study of blood T cell repertoires in COVID-19. Study background: The analysed material was cDNA or gDNA that came from T cells, B-cell-depleted T cells, or PBMCs.

The CDR3 totals 16 residues. V dropped 1 base and J dropped 6; count of bases not matched to a gene: 11. Germline V gene lookup returns CDR1 LNHNV and CDR2 YYDKDF (reference sequence). Source material: PBMCs or T cells enriched from blood (not recorded which). The rearrangement uses TRBV15 and TRBJ1-1, with 7 bases identical to TRBD1. The sequence was obtained from a man in his forties or fifties who had recovered from COVID-19. This CDR3 is CATSRAPRQGFAEAFF. CDR3 DNA sequence: TGTGCCACCAGCAGAGCCCCTAGACAGGGTTTCGCTGAAGCTTTCTTT.